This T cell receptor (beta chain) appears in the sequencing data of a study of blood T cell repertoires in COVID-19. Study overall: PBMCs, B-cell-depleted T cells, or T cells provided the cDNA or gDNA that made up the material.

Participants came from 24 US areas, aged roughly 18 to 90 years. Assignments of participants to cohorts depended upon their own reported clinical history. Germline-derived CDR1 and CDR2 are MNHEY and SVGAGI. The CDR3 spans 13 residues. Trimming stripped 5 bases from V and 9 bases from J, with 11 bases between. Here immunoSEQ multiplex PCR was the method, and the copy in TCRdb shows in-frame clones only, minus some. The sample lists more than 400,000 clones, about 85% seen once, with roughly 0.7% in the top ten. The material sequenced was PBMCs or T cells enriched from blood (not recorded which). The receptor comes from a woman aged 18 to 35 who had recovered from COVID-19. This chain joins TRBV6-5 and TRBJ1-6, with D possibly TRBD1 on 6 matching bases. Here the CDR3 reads CASSTQQGSPLHF. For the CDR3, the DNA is TGTGCCAGCAGTACCCAACAGGGTTCACCCCTCCACTTT.